This T cell receptor (beta chain) is drawn from a study of blood T cell repertoires in COVID-19. For the study at large: Whether acute or convalescent, the COVID-19 samples came from the United States, Italy and Spain. In each case, the material was cDNA or gDNA derived from T cells, B-cell-depleted T cells, or PBMCs.

Germline V gene sequence: CDR1 MNHEY, CDR2 SVGAGI. The CDR3 has 14 residues. With 7 bases removed from V and 7 bases from J, the gap between germline ends came to 17 bases. As originally analysed: Amplified reference gene primers provided the basis for estimating nucleated cell counts. TCRdb's table, derived via immunoSEQ multiplex PCR, lists solely in-frame clones and lacks some. V, J and clone size were drawn from that table, and D and trimming were deduced from the DNA. This sample carries approximately 80,000 clones, less than 95% of them seen once, and the ten largest clones take around 0.98%. The sequence derives from a woman aged 45-60 years in a cohort sampled during active COVID-19. Sequencing was performed on peripheral blood. V is TRBV6-5 and J is TRBJ1-5, with D uncertain. The CDR3 DNA is TGTGCCAGCACCCTCCTTGCGGGTACCCAGCCCCAGCATTTT. The encoded protein is CASTLLAGTQPQHF.